A selection of T cell receptor beta chains follows, all from one sample in a study of cytomegalovirus exposure and HLA in healthy donors. The table came from immunoSEQ multiplex PCR; TCRdb's copy has only in-frame clones and leaves some out. The sample has tens of thousands of clones, roughly 96% seen once. The sequenced sample consisted of PBMCs. The receptor source for this set is a man between 18 and 29 years old in good health and CMV-seronegative. CDR3s leave out the opening cysteine and the closing phenylalanine or tryptophan. Fields, in order: clone size, D gene, V gene, CDR3 protein. A D gene is named only where the DNA matches it firmly. Clone size is shown for a subset of rows, as once, few, many or a class of expanded clone.

>NA|NA|TRBV2
ASSHREFSNQPQH
>NA|NA|TRBV4-3
ASSQDGLAGNTDTQY
>NA|TRBD1|TRBV27
ASSLSDTRDRVTDTQY
>NA|NA|TRBV7-7
ASSPGSSGNTIY
>NA|NA|TRBV29-1
SVAEAGQPQH
>NA|TRBD1|TRBV30
AWSLGQGYEQY
>NA|TRBD2|TRBV7-9
ASSPGTSRGVGSDTQY
>NA|NA|TRBV7-3
ASSLTVEITDTQY
>once|TRBD1|TRBV18
ASSPVRGRNTEAF
>NA|NA|TRBV7-9
ASSLGRVSAKDYNEQF
>medium-sized|NA|TRBV10-1
ASSVSRGGDHF
>once|NA|TRBV18
ASSPEGFETQY
>NA|NA|TRBV5-6
ASSLASNEQF
>NA|NA|TRBV13
ASSSRGSGVKNTEAF
>NA|TRBD1|TRBV7-3
ASSARTGSVDTGELF
>NA|NA|TRBV19
ASSMGRESTDTQY
>NA|TRBD1|TRBV19
ASSPGVGGLAGDTEAF
>NA|NA|TRBV7-9
ASSLGTAAYNEQF
>NA|NA|TRBV28
ASSFLSKQGGNEQF
>NA|TRBD2|TRBV6-4
ASSYTSGTTNEQF
>NA|TRBD1|TRBV9
ASSGEGARNGYT
>NA|TRBD1|TRBV5-1
ASSLSRGLYEQY
>once|NA|TRBV5-1
ASSLGAGSTGYT
>NA|TRBD1|TRBV2
ASSGQGPGDQPQH
>NA|TRBD1|TRBV5-5
ASSSHNRGLYNEQF
>NA|TRBD1|TRBV6-5
ASRRGQRNTEAF
>once|NA|TRBV2
ASTVSSSEQY
>NA|NA|TRBV28
ASSSLPDNLYSNQPQH
>NA|TRBD2|TRBV7-6
ASSLVASGSVLDTQY
>NA|TRBD2|TRBV7-2
ASSFEFSGRMSQY
>NA|NA|TRBV15
ATSQTREGEKLF
>NA|TRBD1|TRBV28
ASQDRGGPNEKLF
>NA|TRBD1|TRBV6-5
ASSYSAGGGQPQH
>once|NA|TRBV7-9
ASRGRSSQETQY
>NA|NA|TRBV4-1
ASSRDWPGDTQY
>NA|TRBD2|TRBV9
ASSVVSGRDNEQF
>NA|TRBD2|TRBV18
ASSPGGRSHNEQF
>NA|NA|TRBV19
ASSIVTGRAEAF
>NA|TRBD1|TRBV27
ASRPGQGYYNEQF
>NA|TRBD2|TRBV2
ASSGSAGAYNEQF
>NA|TRBD2|TRBV10-3
AISGPFQAGSTDTQY
>NA|NA|TRBV14
ASSQGLGARTGELF
>once|NA|TRBV2
ASSEASGQETQY
>NA|NA|TRBV7-2
ASSLDWWPPETQY
>NA|TRBD1|TRBV5-1
ASSLGGTGIQETQY
>NA|TRBD1|TRBV2
ASSRQGGFSGANVLT
>NA|NA|TRBV19
ASRGAGANVLT
>NA|NA|TRBV7-8
ASSQGGGNFNYGYT
>NA|TRBD1|TRBV28
ASSLAGTGVDGGYT